These T cell receptor beta chains were read from a single sample in a study of shared clonotypes between healthy human individuals. Sequencing was performed with immunoSEQ multiplex PCR; in TCRdb, only in-frame clones are kept and a portion is missing. The sample shows about 2,100,000 clones, 85% to 95% of them seen only once. Sequenced input: naive CD8+ T cells from PBMCs. These receptors all come from a man aged 18 to 30 in good health. Some clones in this sample may be carry-over from other donors' samples. Both conserved end residues are part of each CDR3. A D gene is named only where the DNA matches it firmly. Clone size is stated in some rows and not others, as once, few, many or a class when expanded.

CDR3nt,CDR3aa,v_gene,j_gene,d_gene,abundance
TGTGCCATCAGTGAGTCAAGGGTAAGCCAAGAGACCCAGTACTTC,CAISESRVSQETQYF,TRBV10-3,TRBJ2-5,.,.
TGTGCCAGCAGTTACTCGGAGTACACCGGGGAGCTGTTTTTT,CASSYSEYTGELFF,TRBV6-5,TRBJ2-2,.,.
TGTGCCAGCAGCGTAGCAGGACAGGGGATCACTGAAGCTTTCTTT,CASSVAGQGITEAFF,TRBV9,TRBJ1-1,TRBD1,.
TGTGCCAGCAGCTTAGAGAAGAGGGATTTCCGGGAGACCCAGTACTTC,CASSLEKRDFRETQYF,TRBV7-6,TRBJ2-5,.,once
TGCAGCGTTGAACCCCCGAACACCGGGGAGCTGTTTTTT,CSVEPPNTGELFF,TRBV29-1,TRBJ2-2,.,.
TGTGCCAGCAGCTTAGATGGGGATAGTGGGTACACCTTC,CASSLDGDSGYTF,TRBV7-9,TRBJ1-2,.,few
TGTGCCTGGAGGGAGACAGAGACCCAGTACTTC,CAWRETETQYF,TRBV30,TRBJ2-5,.,.
TGTGCCAGCAGCTTATTCAGGGCGAACACTGAAGCTTTCTTT,CASSLFRANTEAFF,TRBV5-6,TRBJ1-1,.,.
TGTGCCAGCAGTTTATTGGACAGGCTTGAGCAGTTCTTC,CASSLLDRLEQFF,TRBV27,TRBJ2-1,TRBD1,.
TGCGCCAGCAGTCCTCCTACCGCGAGGGTTTGGAATGAGCAGTTCTTC,CASSPPTARVWNEQFF,TRBV5-1,TRBJ2-1,.,.
TGTGCCAGCAGACAAGCGGGAGGGAACACCGGGGAGCTGTTTTTT,CASRQAGGNTGELFF,TRBV27,TRBJ2-2,TRBD2,.
TGCGCCAGCAGCCAAGCTACGCGGGGGGGCTACGAGCAGTACTTC,CASSQATRGGYEQYF,TRBV4-1,TRBJ2-7,TRBD2,.
TGTGCCAGCAGCACCCGACAGGGTACCACTGAAGCTTTCTTT,CASSTRQGTTEAFF,TRBV11-1,TRBJ1-1,TRBD1,.
TGTGCCAGCAGCTTGGCGGGTACCTCCTACGAGCAGTACTTC,CASSLAGTSYEQYF,TRBV7-9,TRBJ2-7,.,.
TGTGCCAGTAGTATATTTCCGGAGGCCGGGGAGCTGTTTTTT,CASSIFPEAGELFF,TRBV19,TRBJ2-2,.,once
TGTGCCAGCAGCCACCAAGTTTATAGCGGGAGGGCCGGGACCTACGAGCAGTACTTC,CASSHQVYSGRAGTYEQYF,TRBV14,TRBJ2-7,TRBD2,.
TGTGCCAGCAGCTTGGAGAGGCCGCGCATGGCTGCTTTCTTT,CASSLERPRMAAFF,TRBV7-9,TRBJ1-1,.,.
TGTGCCAGCAGCTTAAAGGTCCAGGGCGATGGGAGCATTCAGTACTTC,CASSLKVQGDGSIQYF,TRBV7-3,TRBJ2-4,.,.
TGTGCCAGCAGTGACTTCAGGGATTTTGGCACTGAAGCTTTCTTT,CASSDFRDFGTEAFF,TRBV6-1,TRBJ1-1,.,once
TGTGCCAGCAGCCATAGGGGGGTGGGTACTGAAGCTTTCTTT,CASSHRGVGTEAFF,TRBV9,TRBJ1-1,.,.
TGTGCCAGCAGCTTAGGCGGGGCGAGCTCCTACAATGAGCAGTTCTTC,CASSLGGASSYNEQFF,TRBV7-9,TRBJ2-1,.,.
TGCGCCAGCAGCCAAGGCATCGGGCAGGGGATAGAGACCCAGTACTTC,CASSQGIGQGIETQYF,TRBV4-1,TRBJ2-5,.,.
TGTGCCAGCAGTTGGATCACCGGGGAGCTGTTTTTT,CASSWITGELFF,TRBV25-1,TRBJ2-2,.,.
TGTGCCAGCAGCTCACGGACTAGCGGGGTAGGCCCAGATACGCAGTATTTT,CASSSRTSGVGPDTQYF,TRBV7-9,TRBJ2-3,TRBD2,.
TGCGCCAGCAGTGAACTGCCCTACAATGAGCAGTTCTTC,CASSELPYNEQFF,TRBV10-1,TRBJ2-1,.,.
TGCGCCAGCAGCCAAGTCTCCGGGGATTACGAGCAGTACTTC,CASSQVSGDYEQYF,TRBV4-1,TRBJ2-7,.,.
TGTGCCAGCTCTCACCCGACTAGCGGACGACCCTCCTACAATGAGCAGTTCTTC,CASSHPTSGRPSYNEQFF,TRBV18,TRBJ2-1,TRBD2,.
TGTGCCTGGATTGGCTGGGGACTTCAAGAGACCCAGTACTTC,CAWIGWGLQETQYF,TRBV30,TRBJ2-5,.,.
TGTGCCTGGAGTGTACTGGGGAGTAGGGAAAAACTGTTTTTT,CAWSVLGSREKLFF,TRBV30,TRBJ1-4,.,.
TGCGCCAGCAGTGAGTCCCTGAGGACTTCCCAGCAGTTCTTC,CASSESLRTSQQFF,TRBV10-2,TRBJ2-1,.,.
TGTGCCAGCAGCGTAGGGACAGGGTTGAGGTACGAGCAGTACTTC,CASSVGTGLRYEQYF,TRBV9,TRBJ2-7,TRBD1,.
TGTGCCAGCTCACCGACTAGCGGTTCAGATACGCAGTATTTT,CASSPTSGSDTQYF,TRBV18,TRBJ2-3,TRBD2,.
TGTGCCAGCAGCGCCCGGACCCCCTCGGACACTGAAGCTTTCTTT,CASSARTPSDTEAFF,TRBV7-8,TRBJ1-1,.,.
TGTGCCAGCAGTCACAAAAGCGGGAGGGCCGTTGGGAATGAGCAGTTCTTC,CASSHKSGRAVGNEQFF,TRBV2,TRBJ2-1,TRBD2,.
TGTGCCAGCAGTTTCTTTTATCTTCCGGGGCAGGGGTTTGTCACTAACTATGGCTACACCTTC,CASSFFYLPGQGFVTNYGYTF,TRBV28,TRBJ1-2,.,.
TGTGCCAGCAGTTTGTTTACAGGGGCGGGCACAGATACGCAGTATTTT,CASSLFTGAGTDTQYF,TRBV28,TRBJ2-3,TRBD1,.
TGTGCCAGCAGCAAAGATTTAGCGGGTGTGGTGGAGACCCAGTACTTC,CASSKDLAGVVETQYF,TRBV7-8,TRBJ2-5,TRBD2,.
TGCGCCAGCAGCTTGGGGGGAGGGACTGAAGCTTTCTTT,CASSLGGGTEAFF,TRBV5-1,TRBJ1-1,.,.
TGTGCCAGCAGCTTAAGGATACTAGCGGGAGTCCCCCGCAGCGATGAGCAGTTCTTC,CASSLRILAGVPRSDEQFF,TRBV7-3,TRBJ2-1,TRBD2,.
TGTGCCAGCAGCCCCGGGGATGGGGAGGGCCGAATGCACAATGAGCAGTTCTTC,CASSPGDGEGRMHNEQFF,TRBV9,TRBJ2-1,TRBD2,.
TGTGCCAGCAGCTTAGGTTCCGGGAACGTCGAGCAGTACTTC,CASSLGSGNVEQYF,TRBV7-9,TRBJ2-7,.,.
TGTGCCAGCAGCTTAGTGGGAGATGGTGAGCAGTACTTC,CASSLVGDGEQYF,TRBV7-6,TRBJ2-7,.,.
TGCGCCAGCAGCTTGGCCCTGATATACAATGAGCAGTTCTTC,CASSLALIYNEQFF,TRBV5-1,TRBJ2-1,.,once
TGTGCCAGTGGGGGCCGGACCAATCAGCCCCAGCATTTT,CASGGRTNQPQHF,TRBV19,TRBJ1-5,.,.
TGTGCCAGCAGTTACCTGACTAGCGGGAGTTGGGAGACCCAGTACTTC,CASSYLTSGSWETQYF,TRBV28,TRBJ2-5,TRBD2,.
TGTGCCAGCAGCATTAGACTAGCGGGACGCCAAGAGACCCAGTACTTC,CASSIRLAGRQETQYF,TRBV7-2,TRBJ2-5,TRBD2,once
TGCGCCAGCAGCCCCGAGGACAGGGGCTTCACAGATACGCAGTATTTT,CASSPEDRGFTDTQYF,TRBV4-3,TRBJ2-3,TRBD1,.
TGTGCCAGCAGCGGAGGGGAACCCTACAATGAGCAGTTCTTC,CASSGGEPYNEQFF,TRBV9,TRBJ2-1,.,.
TGTGCCAGCAGCTCCCACACCCTCGGGACGACCTACGAGCAGTACTTC,CASSSHTLGTTYEQYF,TRBV7-3,TRBJ2-7,.,.
TGTGCCAGCAGCGCACGACTCCAACCCACCGGGGAGCTGTTTTTT,CASSARLQPTGELFF,TRBV11-2,TRBJ2-2,.,once
TGTGCCAGCAGCCCCCTCCCCGAGACCCAGTACTTC,CASSPLPETQYF,TRBV7-9,TRBJ2-5,.,.
TGCAGCTTACGGACTAGCGGGAGGGGAAATGAGCAGTTCTTC,CSLRTSGRGNEQFF,TRBV29-1,TRBJ2-1,TRBD2,.
TGTGCCAGCAGCCCCCCGGGGGGGAGGACAGGGGAGACCCAGTACTTC,CASSPPGGRTGETQYF,TRBV11-2,TRBJ2-5,.,.
TGTGCCAGCAGCTCCACCCAAGACAGCGCAGATTACACAGATACGCAGTATTTT,CASSSTQDSADYTDTQYF,TRBV7-6,TRBJ2-3,.,.
TGTGCCAGCAGCAGCGGGGCCGAGCAGTACTTC,CASSSGAEQYF,TRBV5-4,TRBJ2-7,TRBD2,once
TGTGCCTGGAGTCGGCAGGGAAATGAAAAACTGTTTTTT,CAWSRQGNEKLFF,TRBV30,TRBJ1-4,.,.
TGTGCCAGCAGTCCACCGGGACTAGATCCTACGCAGTATTTT,CASSPPGLDPTQYF,TRBV27,TRBJ2-3,TRBD2,.
TGTGCCAGCAGCTTGTTGGGGGACCATGAAAAACTGTTTTTT,CASSLLGDHEKLFF,TRBV5-6,TRBJ1-4,.,.
TGTGCCAGAAGCTTGGGACAGGACGGGCGAGACACCATATATTTT,CARSLGQDGRDTIYF,TRBV5-3,TRBJ1-3,.,.